This T cell receptor (beta chain) was observed in a study of T-cell reconstitution after alpha-beta-depleted transplantation in children. It was with unique molecular identifiers that the TCRbeta library was prepared. A single record per CDR3 protein comes from TCRdb applying MiXCR to the PCR reads. The data hold approximately 300,000 distinct CDR3 sequences, with about 9.9% observed a single time. Worth noting for this clonotype: No antigen is known for it.

This CDR3 is 16 amino acids long. Per the germline V gene, CDR1 is SGHDN and CDR2 is FVKESK. V lost 4 bases and J lost 3; bases outside the gene matches: 7. Study results and caveats: Recipient T cells and thymic progenitors that survived gave rise to the high TCRbeta diversity observed at day 60 in some patients. One year post-transplant, T-cell counts and diversity were largely derived from T cells produced anew. Several hundred graft clones that had expanded were reportedly the source of alpha-beta T cells about two months after transplant.

This sample comprised peripheral blood, obtained 180 days after TCRalphabeta/CD19-depleted stem cell transplant. This sequence originates from a male patient between 2 and 9 years old who had a stem cell transplant for chronic granulomatous disease, so the T cells may come from the graft donor. The V gene is TRBV14, the J gene TRBJ2-2; TRBD2 agrees at 8 bases. The CDR3 loop reads CASSPTTSGYTGELFF. In DNA form, the CDR3 reads TGTGCCAGCAGCCCCACCACTAGCGGATACACCGGGGAGCTGTTTTTT.